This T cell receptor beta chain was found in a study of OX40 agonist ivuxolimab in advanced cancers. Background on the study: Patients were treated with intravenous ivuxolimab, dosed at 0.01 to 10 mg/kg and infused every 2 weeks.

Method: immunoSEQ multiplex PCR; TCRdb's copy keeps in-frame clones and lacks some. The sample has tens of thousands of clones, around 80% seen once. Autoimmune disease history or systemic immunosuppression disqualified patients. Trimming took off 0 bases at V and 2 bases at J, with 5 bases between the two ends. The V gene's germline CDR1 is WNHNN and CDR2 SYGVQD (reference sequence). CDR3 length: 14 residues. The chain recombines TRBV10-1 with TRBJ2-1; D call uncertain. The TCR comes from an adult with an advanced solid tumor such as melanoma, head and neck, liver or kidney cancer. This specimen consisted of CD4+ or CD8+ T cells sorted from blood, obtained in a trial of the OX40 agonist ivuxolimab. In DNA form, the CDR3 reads TGCGCCAGCAGTGAGTCGGGAACCTACAATGAGCAGTTCTTC. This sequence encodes CASSESGTYNEQFF.